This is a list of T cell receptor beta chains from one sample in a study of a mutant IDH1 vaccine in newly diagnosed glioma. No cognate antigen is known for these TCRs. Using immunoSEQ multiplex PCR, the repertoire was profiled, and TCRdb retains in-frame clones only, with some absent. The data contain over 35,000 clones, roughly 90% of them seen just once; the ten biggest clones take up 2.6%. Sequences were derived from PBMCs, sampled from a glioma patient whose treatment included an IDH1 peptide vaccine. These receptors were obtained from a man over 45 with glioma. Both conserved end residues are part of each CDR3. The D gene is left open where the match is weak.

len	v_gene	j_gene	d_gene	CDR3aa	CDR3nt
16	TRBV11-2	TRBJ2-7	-	CASSLDWLPSRYEQYF	TGTGCCAGCAGCTTAGATTGGCTCCCGTCCCGCTACGAGCAGTACTTC
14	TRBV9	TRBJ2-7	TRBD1	CASSVGDRSYEQYF	TGTGCCAGCAGCGTAGGGGACAGGTCCTACGAGCAGTACTTC
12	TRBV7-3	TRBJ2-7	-	CASSSTGYEQYF	TGTGCCAGCAGCTCTACGGGCTACGAGCAGTACTTC
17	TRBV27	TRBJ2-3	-	CASTPVAQRRTTDTQYF	TGTGCCAGCACCCCTGTCGCACAGCGACGGACCACAGATACGCAGTATTTT
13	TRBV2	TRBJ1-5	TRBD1	CASGQGAGQPQHF	TGTGCCAGCGGACAGGGGGCGGGTCAGCCCCAGCATTTT
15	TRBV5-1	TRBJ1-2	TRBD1	CASSLEDTGDYGYTF	TGCGCCAGCAGCTTGGAGGACACAGGGGACTATGGCTACACCTTC
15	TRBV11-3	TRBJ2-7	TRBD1	CASSPGQGRTYEQYF	TGTGCCAGCAGCCCAGGACAGGGGAGGACCTACGAGCAGTACTTC
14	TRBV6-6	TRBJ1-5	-	CASTQGYSNQPQHF	TGTGCCAGCACACAGGGCTATAGCAATCAGCCCCAGCATTTT
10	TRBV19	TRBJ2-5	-	CATAAETQYF	TGTGCCACCGCGGCGGAGACCCAGTACTTC
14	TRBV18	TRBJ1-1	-	CASTQGRSNTEAFF	TGTGCCAGCACTCAAGGGCGGTCGAACACTGAAGCTTTCTTT
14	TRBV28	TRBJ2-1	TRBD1	CASSLGQTYNEQFF	TGTGCCAGCAGCCTGGGACAGACCTACAATGAGCAGTTCTTC
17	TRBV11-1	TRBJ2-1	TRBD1	CASSLGPIKQGYNEQFF	TGTGCCAGCAGCTTAGGCCCGATTAAACAGGGGTACAATGAGCAGTTCTTC
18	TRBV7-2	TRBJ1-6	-	CASSFSAGIENYNSPLHF	TGTGCCAGCAGCTTCAGCGCAGGGATTGAGAACTATAATTCACCCCTCCACTTT
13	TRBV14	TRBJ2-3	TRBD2	CASSPSGGHTQYF	TGTGCCAGCAGCCCTAGCGGGGGCCATACGCAGTATTTT
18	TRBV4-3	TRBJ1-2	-	CASSQQAGTARVKYGYTF	TGCGCCAGCAGCCAACAGGCGGGGACGGCGAGAGTTAAATATGGCTACACCTTC
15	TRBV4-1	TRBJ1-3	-	CASSQDRNSGNTIYF	TGCGCCAGCAGCCAAGATCGGAACTCTGGAAACACCATATATTTT